The 20 T cell receptor beta chains in this list originate from one sample, sequenced in a study of blood T cell repertoires in COVID-19. Clones were read by immunoSEQ multiplex PCR, and TCRdb kept only the in-frame ones, dropping some. The sample shows 200,000 to 250,000 clones, around 82% of them seen only once. Sequenced: peripheral blood. These receptors came from an elderly woman with active or convalescent COVID-19.

J is TRBJ1-2 and V is TRBV10-3; D might be TRBD1 (5 bases). This CDR3 region has 14 residues. Trimming left V 8 bases short and J 1 base short, with 14 bases between. Germline CDR1 ENHRY, CDR2 SYGVKD. CDR3 in amino acids: CAIGRTGGNYGYTF. CDR3 nucleotide sequence: TGTGCCATCGGGCGTACCGGGGGTAACTATGGCTACACCTTC.

The V and J genes are TRBV2 and TRBJ1-5; D possibly corresponds to TRBD1 (5 bases). CDR1 SNHLY and CDR2 FYNNEI come from the germline V gene. The CDR3 contains 15 residues. Trimming shortened V by 2 bases and J by 3 bases, and 11 bases separated the two germline ends. The chain's CDR3 is CASSESRVINQPQHF. The CDR3 region has the DNA TGTGCCAGCAGTGAAAGCAGGGTAATCAATCAGCCCCAGCATTTT.

The J gene is TRBJ1-2, the V gene TRBV3-1 (or the pseudogene TRBV3-2); 7 bases are a match to TRBD1. V gave up 2 bases and J gave up 4 bases; unmatched junction bases: 10. Germline V gene lookup returns CDR1 LGHDT and CDR2 YNNKEL (reference sequence). The CDR3 loop spans 16 amino acids. As DNA, the CDR3 is TGTGCCAGCAGCCAAACCATTACAGGGGCAGGCTATGGCTACACCTTC. It specifies CASSQTITGAGYGYTF.

The chain employs TRBV18 and TRBJ1-3; 8 bases match TRBD1. Germline loops: CDR1 KGHSH, CDR2 LQKENI. The CDR3 length is 16 residues. The ends lost 3 bases at V and 4 bases at J; junction bases unmatched: 8. This chain's CDR3 is CASSPQGAVVGNTIYF. Written as DNA, the CDR3 is TGTGCCAGCTCACCTCAGGGGGCGGTGGTCGGAAACACCATATATTTT.

This chain links TRBV5-1 with TRBJ1-4, with 11 bases lining up with TRBD1. The junction had 11 bases not matched to a gene; V was cut back by 4 bases and J by 3 bases. CDR3 length: 18 amino acids. Looked up from germline, CDR1 is SGHRS and CDR2 is YFSETQ. In nucleotides, the CDR3 is TGCGCCAGCAGCCTTGGACAGGGGGCAAGATTTGCTAATGAAAAACTGTTTTTT. Its protein product is CASSLGQGARFANEKLFF.

The rearrangement links TRBV20-1 to TRBJ1-4, with no clear D. V lost 3 bases to trimming and J lost 3 bases, with 11 bases between them. The germline CDR1 and CDR2 sequences are DFQATT and SNEGSKA (reference sequence). CDR3 length equals 14 residues. The chain's CDR3 is CSASVTGANEKLFF. The CDR3 coding sequence is TGCAGTGCTAGTGTTACCGGGGCTAATGAAAAACTGTTTTTT.

This clone showed up just a few times. This chain connects TRBV5-4 to TRBJ1-4; D possibly corresponds to TRBD1 (5 bases). Between the trimmed V and J ends, which lost 4 bases and 3 bases, there was a span of 10 bases. This CDR3 is built from 14 residues. Germline V gives CDR1 SGHNT, CDR2 YYREEE (reference sequence). CDR3 loop: CASSRGGANEKLFF. Written as DNA, the CDR3 is TGTGCCAGCAGCCGGGGGGGGGCTAATGAAAAACTGTTTTTT. The full variable domain, in which reference TRBV5-4 and TRBJ1-4 provide the parts outside the CDR3, is ETGVTQSPTHLIKTRGQQVTLRCSSQSGHNTVSWYQQALGQGPQFIFQYYREEENGRGNFPPRFSGLQFPNYSSELNVNALELDDSALYLCASSRGGANEKLFFGSGTQLSVL.

This clone has a handful of counts. Here the CDR3 DNA reads TGCAGTGCTAGTCCTTCGGGACAGTATAATTCACCCCTCCACTTT. This sequence encodes CSASPSGQYNSPLHF. V gene TRBV20-1 combines with J gene TRBJ1-6; 7 bases agree with TRBD1. V was pared by 3 bases and J by 4 bases, with 6 bases of the junction left unmatched. The CDR3 sequence is 15 residues long. CDR1 is DFQATT and CDR2 is SNEGSKA in the germline V gene (reference sequence).

The chain recombines TRBV6-2 or TRBV6-3 with TRBJ2-1; D might be TRBD1 (6 bases). The CDR3 runs 15 residues. Trimming removed 2 bases at V and 4 bases at J, with 12 bases between. Germline V gene sequence: CDR1 MNHEY, CDR2 SVGEGT. CDR3 amino acids: CASSYQQGNYNEQFF. CDR3 coding DNA: TGTGCCAGCAGTTACCAACAGGGAAATTACAATGAGCAGTTCTTC.

A word on this clone: This CDR3 is also generated by other DNA sequences in the sample. The CDR3 protein is CASSVSGSSSYNEQFF. In DNA form, the CDR3 reads TGTGCCAGCAGCGTAAGCGGGTCAAGCTCCTACAATGAGCAGTTCTTC. This chain links TRBV9 with TRBJ2-1; D may be TRBD2 (6 bases). This CDR3 comprises 16 residues. V was clipped by 1 base and J by 0 bases, with 11 bases between them. Germline CDR1 reads SGDLS; CDR2 reads YYNGEE.

This rearrangement joins TRBV2 to TRBJ1-1; a possible D gene is TRBD1 (5 bases). CDR1 and CDR2 (germline): SNHLY, FYNNEI. This CDR3 is 14 amino acids long. Trimming pared 7 bases from V and 1 base from J, leaving 13 bases between. CDR3 in amino acids: CASNRDSKNTEAFF. For the CDR3, the DNA is TGTGCCAGCAATAGGGACTCAAAGAACACTGAAGCTTTCTTT.

The chain uses TRBV11-2 and TRBJ1-1; TRBD1 is a possible D gene (5 bases). Germline CDR1 is SGHAT and CDR2 is FQNNGV. V dropped 5 bases and J dropped 0 bases, with 7 bases sitting between them. This CDR3 has 13 amino acids. This CDR3 reads CASSPTVNTEAFF. The CDR3 nucleotides are TGTGCCAGCAGCCCGACAGTGAACACTGAAGCTTTCTTT.

The chain carries TRBV18 and TRBJ1-6; TRBD1 agrees at 7 bases. Germline V gene data show CDR1 as KGHSH and CDR2 as LQKENI. V was clipped by 4 bases and J by 7 bases; unmatched bases: 10. This CDR3 is built from 16 residues. The DNA of the CDR3 is TGTGCCAGCTCACTACAGACAGGGATTGGAAATTCACCCCTCCACTTT. This codes for CASSLQTGIGNSPLHF.

This clone turned up a few times. The chain carries TRBV3-1 (or the pseudogene TRBV3-2) and TRBJ2-7, with 11 bases identical to TRBD2. V shed 3 bases and J 7 bases; nucleotides not matched to a gene: 8. Germline CDR1 LGHDT, CDR2 YNNKEL (reference sequence). The CDR3 contains 15 residues. CDR3 in DNA: TGTGCCAGCAGCCACTCCCCCCGACTAGCGGGGGAGCAGTACTTC. As protein: CASSHSPRLAGEQYF.

This clone was counted once. Written as DNA, the CDR3 is TGCGCCAGCAGCTTGATCAGTTCGAACACTGAAGCTTTCTTT. This translates into CASSLISSNTEAFF. The chain links TRBV5-1 to TRBJ1-1, with D unclear. The CDR3 contains 14 residues. The germline CDR1 and CDR2 sequences are SGHRS and YFSETQ. V was cut by 1 base and J by 1 base, with 8 bases left in between.

The chain is built from TRBV3-1 (or the pseudogene TRBV3-2) and TRBJ1-3; no reliable D call. CDR3 length equals 17 residues. Germline CDR1 and CDR2: LGHDT and YNNKEL (reference sequence). V gave up 1 base and J gave up 0 bases, with 13 bases separating them. This CDR3 reads CASSQALGSISGNTIYF. CDR3 DNA: TGTGCCAGCAGCCAAGCGTTGGGCTCCATCTCTGGAAACACCATATATTTT.

V usage is TRBV2 and J usage is TRBJ2-7, with 7 bases fitting TRBD1. Germline CDR1 is SNHLY and CDR2 is FYNNEI. The CDR3 sequence is 14 residues long. With V trimmed by 7 bases and J by 2 bases, 8 bases remained unmatched. CDR3 in DNA: TGTGCCAGCAATCCCCAGGGGGTGACCTACGAGCAGTACTTC. As protein: CASNPQGVTYEQYF.

The chain's CDR3 is CASSSAGYRTTNEKLFF. CDR3 coding DNA: TGTGCCAGCAGCTCCGCCGGATACAGGACAACTAATGAAAAACTGTTTTTT. The chain is built from TRBV5-5 and TRBJ1-4; D possibly corresponds to TRBD1 (5 bases). V lost 3 bases to trimming and J lost 0 bases, with 15 bases between them. The germline V gene encodes CDR1 SGHKS and CDR2 YYEKEE (reference sequence). The CDR3 length is 17 residues.

This clone was counted only a few times. The chain joins TRBV7-2 to TRBJ2-5; 7 bases are a match to TRBD2. From germline, CDR1 is SGHTA and CDR2 FQGNSA. CDR3 length equals 16 residues. V was clipped by 3 bases and J by 1 base; unmatched bases: 8. The CDR3 region is CASSLASSGGQETQYF. CDR3 nucleotides: TGTGCCAGCAGCTTGGCCTCCTCGGGGGGCCAAGAGACCCAGTACTTC.

This clone was observed a handful of times. The chain couples TRBV5-1 to TRBJ2-7; TRBD1 agrees at 7 bases. Germline CDR1 is SGHRS and CDR2 is YFSETQ. The junction had 4 bases not matched to a gene; V was cut back by 2 bases and J by 5 bases. The CDR3 sequence is 13 residues long. The chain's CDR3 is CASSLEGANEQYF. As DNA, the CDR3 is TGCGCCAGCAGCTTAGAGGGGGCAAACGAGCAGTACTTC.